A selection of T cell receptor beta chains follows, all from one sample in a study of CD8+ T cells in alopecia areata. This table comes from immunoSEQ multiplex PCR, and its TCRdb copy is limited to in-frame clones, with some not included. The sample records some 220,000 clones, under 75% being singletons. This material consisted of CD4+ T cells sorted from blood, taken at week 4, from a patient treated with tofacitinib. These receptors were taken from a human donor with alopecia areata. Each CDR3 is given with its conserved first and last residue. D genes are given only for firm matches. A row's size may be missing; if present it is once, few, many or a size class.

>TRBJ2-5|TRBV29-1|NA|few
CSVEPLSKETQYF
>TRBJ2-7|TRBV6-5|NA|NA
CASSYSRQRYEQYF
>TRBJ2-6|TRBV5-6|NA|NA
CASSSWAGANVLTF
>TRBJ2-5|TRBV4-3|NA|NA
CASSQARDGQETQYF
>TRBJ1-1|TRBV7-2|TRBD1|NA
CASSLGTGMNTEAFF
>TRBJ1-1|TRBV5-1|NA|NA
CASSLYGRTNTEAFF
>TRBJ1-2|TRBV29-1|NA|NA
CSAKGLVRGGGYTF
>TRBJ2-3|TRBV7-8|NA|NA
CASSEGTDTQYF
>TRBJ1-2|TRBV19|NA|NA
CASSRFYGYTF
>TRBJ2-3|TRBV2|NA|NA
CASSLRAPTDTQYF
>TRBJ2-3|TRBV4-3|TRBD2|NA
CASSQWAGLGGELDTQYF
>TRBJ2-1|TRBV28|NA|many
CASSGRKTSYNEQFF
>TRBJ1-2|TRBV30|NA|NA
CAWSPGLGYGYTF
>TRBJ1-1|TRBV2|NA|few
CASIWGGTEAFF
>TRBJ2-4|TRBV7-2|TRBD2|few
CASSSLPGGIAKNIQYF
>TRBJ2-1|TRBV29-1|NA|NA
CSVVGTLSYNEQFF
>TRBJ2-1|TRBV5-8|NA|NA
CASSYLADGDEQFF
>TRBJ2-2|TRBV11-2|NA|NA
CASSLDSTGELFF
>TRBJ2-7|TRBV10-2|NA|NA
CASSGGDEQYF
>TRBJ2-7|TRBV29-1|NA|few
CSATLVNRGEQYF
>TRBJ2-3|TRBV7-9|NA|few
CASSSVTDTQYF
>TRBJ1-2|TRBV30|TRBD1|few
CAWTRPRTGENYGYTF
>TRBJ2-3|TRBV29-1|TRBD2|NA
CSVGTSGGSDTQYF
>TRBJ1-2|TRBV4-3|TRBD1|NA
CASSQEGQPGYGYTF
>TRBJ1-2|TRBV29-1|NA|NA
CSVDRAGMSYGYTF
>TRBJ2-1|TRBV2|TRBD2|NA
CASRTGTIDNEQFF
>TRBJ1-2|TRBV9|NA|NA
CASSPDEGFPLGYTF
>TRBJ2-5|TRBV29-1|NA|NA
CSVSVGVQETQYF
>TRBJ2-5|TRBV25-1|NA|NA
CASNHPQGTQYF
>TRBJ2-7|TRBV6-6|NA|few
CASSPTGPYEQYF
>TRBJ2-5|TRBV27|NA|NA
CASSLSGGFGETQYF
>TRBJ2-7|TRBV14|TRBD1|NA
CASSRGGASGGAYEQYF
>TRBJ1-1|TRBV30|NA|NA
CAWALLRGTEAFF
>TRBJ1-6|TRBV27|TRBD1|many
CASRIVTGHNSPLHF
>TRBJ1-5|TRBV7-2|NA|NA
CASKPQGSNQPQHF
>TRBJ2-3|TRBV11-2|TRBD1|NA
CASSRQGRDTQYF
>TRBJ1-1|TRBV4-3|NA|once
CASSLLPDRTTEAFF
>TRBJ2-7|TRBV10-3|TRBD1|NA
CAISEKTGLYEQYF
>TRBJ2-1|TRBV29-1|NA|NA
CSVVVSTEQFF
>TRBJ2-2|TRBV7-2|NA|few
CASSLGLVNTGELFF